This T cell receptor beta chain was captured in a study of cytomegalovirus exposure and HLA in healthy donors. Study conclusions and caveats: Among the sequence variants, a highly shared cluster was likely an artifact of sequencing. Accounts indicate the classifier identified cytomegalovirus status with strong specificity and sensitivity. Associated with HLA alleles at 0.05 false discovery rate in a later analysis were fewer than 20,000 TCR beta sequences.

This CDR3 contains 12 residues. Germline assignment: CDR1 MNHEY and CDR2 SMNVEV (reference sequence). Nominally healthy donors provided the samples, though records likely missed some immune exposures. The PCR was carried out with 60 Vbeta primers and 13 Jbeta primers. The protocol was immunoSEQ multiplex PCR, while the TCRdb copy is restricted to in-frame clones and leaves out a portion. Here the sample spans 150,000 to 200,000 clones, 75% being singletons. This clone was found once. Its specificity is not known. The V gene is TRBV27, the J gene TRBJ2-3; no firm D call. The receptor's source is a man aged 18 to 29 in good health and CMV-seropositive. Sequenced input: PBMCs. This CDR3 reads CAAGPGTDTQYF. The CDR3 coding sequence is TGTGCGGCTGGGCCCGGCACAGATACGCAGTATTTT.